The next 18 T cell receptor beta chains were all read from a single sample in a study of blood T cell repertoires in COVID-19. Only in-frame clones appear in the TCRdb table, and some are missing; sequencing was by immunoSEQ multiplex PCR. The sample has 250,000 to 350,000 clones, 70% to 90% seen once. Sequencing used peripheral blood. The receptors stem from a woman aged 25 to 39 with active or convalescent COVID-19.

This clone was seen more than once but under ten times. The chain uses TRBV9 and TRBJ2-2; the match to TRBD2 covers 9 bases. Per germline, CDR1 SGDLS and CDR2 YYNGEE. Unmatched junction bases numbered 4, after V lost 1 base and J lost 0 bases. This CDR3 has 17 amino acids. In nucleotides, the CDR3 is TGTGCCAGCAGCGTAAAAGCGGGGGGCTCGAACACCGGGGAGCTGTTTTTT. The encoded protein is CASSVKAGGSNTGELFF.

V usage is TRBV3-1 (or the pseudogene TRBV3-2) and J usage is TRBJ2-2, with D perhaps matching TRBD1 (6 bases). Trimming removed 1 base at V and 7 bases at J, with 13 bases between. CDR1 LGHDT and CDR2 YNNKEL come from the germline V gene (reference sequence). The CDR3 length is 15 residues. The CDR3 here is CASSQGPGVSGELFF. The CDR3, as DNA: TGTGCCAGCAGCCAAGGTCCAGGGGTAAGCGGGGAGCTGTTTTTT.

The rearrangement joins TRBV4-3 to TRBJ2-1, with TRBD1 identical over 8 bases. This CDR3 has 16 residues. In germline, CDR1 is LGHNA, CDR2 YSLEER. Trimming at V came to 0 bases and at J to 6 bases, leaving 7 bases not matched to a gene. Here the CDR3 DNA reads TGCGCCAGCAGCCAAGATCAGGGGGCGCCTTCCAATGAGCAGTTCTTC. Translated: CASSQDQGAPSNEQFF.

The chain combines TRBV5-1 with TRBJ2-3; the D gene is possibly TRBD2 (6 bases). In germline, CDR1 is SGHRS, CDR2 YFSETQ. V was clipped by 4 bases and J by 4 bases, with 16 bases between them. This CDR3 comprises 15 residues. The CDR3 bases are TGCGCCAGCAGCCCGCGGGACTTCCGAGCAGATACGCAGTATTTT. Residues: CASSPRDFRADTQYF. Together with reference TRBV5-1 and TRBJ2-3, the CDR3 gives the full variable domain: KAGVTQTPRYLIKTRGQQVTLSCSPISGHRSVSWYQQTPGQGLQFLFEYFSETQRNKGNFPGRFSGRQFSNSRSEMNVSTLELGDSALYLCASSPRDFRADTQYFGPGTRLTVL.

CDR3 loop: CASSIRTLWTGTEAFF. The CDR3 DNA reads as TGTGCCAGCAGCATACGGACTCTCTGGACGGGGACTGAAGCTTTCTTT. V usage is TRBV5-6 and J usage is TRBJ1-1; D unresolved. V dropped 4 bases and J dropped 5 bases, with 21 bases sitting between them. Germline assignment: CDR1 SGHDT and CDR2 YYEEEE. CDR3 size: 16 residues.

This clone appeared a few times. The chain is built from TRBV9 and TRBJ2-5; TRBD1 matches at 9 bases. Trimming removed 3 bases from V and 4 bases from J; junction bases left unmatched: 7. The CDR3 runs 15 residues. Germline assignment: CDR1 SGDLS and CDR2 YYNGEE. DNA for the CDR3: TGTGCCAGCAGCGGGACAGGGGTAATGGGAGAGACCCAGTACTTC. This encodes CASSGTGVMGETQYF.

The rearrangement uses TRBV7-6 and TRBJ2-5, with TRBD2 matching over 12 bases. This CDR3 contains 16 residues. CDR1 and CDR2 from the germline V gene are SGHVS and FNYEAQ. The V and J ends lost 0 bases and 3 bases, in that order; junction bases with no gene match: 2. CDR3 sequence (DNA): TGTGCCAGCAGCTTAGCAAGGACTAGCGGGGAAGAGACCCAGTACTTC. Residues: CASSLARTSGEETQYF.

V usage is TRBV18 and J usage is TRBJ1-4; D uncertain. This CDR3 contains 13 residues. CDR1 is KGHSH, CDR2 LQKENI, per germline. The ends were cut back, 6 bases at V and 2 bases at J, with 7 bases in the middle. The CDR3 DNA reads TGTGCCAGCTCGGCGGTGACTAATGAAAAACTGTTTTTT. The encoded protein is CASSAVTNEKLFF.

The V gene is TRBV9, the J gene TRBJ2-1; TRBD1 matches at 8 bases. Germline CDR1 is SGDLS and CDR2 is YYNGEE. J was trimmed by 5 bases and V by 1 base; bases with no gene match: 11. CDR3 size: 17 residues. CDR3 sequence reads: CASSVQGASGFNNEQFF. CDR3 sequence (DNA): TGTGCCAGCAGCGTACAGGGGGCCAGCGGGTTCAACAATGAGCAGTTCTTC.

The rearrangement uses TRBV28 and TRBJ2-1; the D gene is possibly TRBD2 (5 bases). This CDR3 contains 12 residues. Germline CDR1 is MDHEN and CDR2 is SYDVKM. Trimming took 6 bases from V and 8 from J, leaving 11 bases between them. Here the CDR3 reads CASRDEGDEQFF. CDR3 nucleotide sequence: TGTGCCAGCAGGGACGAGGGTGATGAGCAGTTCTTC.

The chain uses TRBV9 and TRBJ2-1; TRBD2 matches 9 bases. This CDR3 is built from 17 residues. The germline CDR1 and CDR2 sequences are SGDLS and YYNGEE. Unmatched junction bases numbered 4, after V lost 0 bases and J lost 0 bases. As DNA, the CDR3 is TGTGCCAGCAGCGTAGAAGCTAGCGGGGTCTCCTACAATGAGCAGTTCTTC. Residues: CASSVEASGVSYNEQFF. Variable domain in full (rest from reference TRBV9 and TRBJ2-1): DSGVTQTPKHLITATGQRVTLRCSPRSGDLSVYWYQQSLDQGLQFLIQYYNGEERAKGNILERFSAQQFPDLHSELNLSSLELGDSALYFCASSVEASGVSYNEQFFGPGTRLTVL.

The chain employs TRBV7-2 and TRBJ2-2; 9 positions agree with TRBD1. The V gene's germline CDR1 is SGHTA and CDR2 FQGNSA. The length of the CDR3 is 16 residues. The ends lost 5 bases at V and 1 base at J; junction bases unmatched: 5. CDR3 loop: CASSDPGQGNTGELFF. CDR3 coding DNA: TGTGCCAGCAGCGACCCGGGACAGGGGAACACCGGGGAGCTGTTTTTT. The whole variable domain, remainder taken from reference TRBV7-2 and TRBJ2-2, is GAGVSQSPSNKVTEKGKDVELRCDPISGHTALYWYRQSLGQGLEFLIYFQGNSAPDKSGLPSDRFSAERTGGSVSTLTIQRTQQEDSAVYLCASSDPGQGNTGELFFGEGSRLTVL.

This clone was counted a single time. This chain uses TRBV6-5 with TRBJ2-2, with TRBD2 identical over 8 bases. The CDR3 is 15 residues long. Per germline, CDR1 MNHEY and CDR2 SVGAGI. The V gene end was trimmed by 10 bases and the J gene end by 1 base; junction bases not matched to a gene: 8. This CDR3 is CAKTLGGGNTGELFF. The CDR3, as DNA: TGTGCCAAAACCCTCGGGGGGGGGAACACCGGGGAGCTGTTTTTT.

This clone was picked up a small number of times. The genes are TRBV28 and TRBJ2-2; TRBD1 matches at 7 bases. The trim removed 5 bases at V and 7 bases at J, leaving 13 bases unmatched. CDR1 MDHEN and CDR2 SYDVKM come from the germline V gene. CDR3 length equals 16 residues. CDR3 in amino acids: CASSLPGTVKGGELFF. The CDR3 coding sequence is TGTGCCAGCAGTCTCCCTGGGACAGTTAAGGGCGGGGAGCTGTTTTTT.

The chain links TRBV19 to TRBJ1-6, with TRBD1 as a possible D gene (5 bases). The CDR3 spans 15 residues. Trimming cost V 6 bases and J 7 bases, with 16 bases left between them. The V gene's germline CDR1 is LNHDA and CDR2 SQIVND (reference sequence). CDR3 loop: CASSPQGSPNSPLHF. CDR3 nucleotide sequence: TGTGCCAGTAGCCCCCAGGGATCCCCGAATTCACCCCTCCACTTT.

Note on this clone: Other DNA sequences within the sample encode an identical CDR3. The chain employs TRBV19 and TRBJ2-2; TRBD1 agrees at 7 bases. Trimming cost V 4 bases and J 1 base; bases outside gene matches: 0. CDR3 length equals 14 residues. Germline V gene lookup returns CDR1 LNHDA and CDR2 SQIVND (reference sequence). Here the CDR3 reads CASSRDRNTGELFF. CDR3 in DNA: TGTGCCAGTAGTAGGGACAGGAACACCGGGGAGCTGTTTTTT.

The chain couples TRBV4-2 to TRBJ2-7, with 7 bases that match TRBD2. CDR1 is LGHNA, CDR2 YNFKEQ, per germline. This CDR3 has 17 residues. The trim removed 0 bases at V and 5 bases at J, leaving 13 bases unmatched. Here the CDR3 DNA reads TGTGCCAGCAGCCAAGATGGTGGGGCTAGCGGTTACGACGAGCAGTACTTC. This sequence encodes CASSQDGGASGYDEQYF.

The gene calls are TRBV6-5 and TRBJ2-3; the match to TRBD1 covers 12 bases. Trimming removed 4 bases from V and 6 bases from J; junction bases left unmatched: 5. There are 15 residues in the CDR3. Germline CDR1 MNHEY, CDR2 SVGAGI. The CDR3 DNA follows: TGTGCCAGCAGTTCCGGGGACAGGGGGCACGATACGCAGTATTTT. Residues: CASSSGDRGHDTQYF.